The source of this TCR beta chain is a study of human T cells and chemical hapten exposure. Background on the study: Upper-back patches of 0.01% DPC were read at 6 days.

MiXCR, applied by TCRdb to the RACE reads, yields one record per CDR3 protein. The data hold 350,000 to 400,000 distinct CDR3 sequences, with over 6% observed a single time. A remark on this clonotype: Its antigen remains unknown.

The time point denotes: patch test 2, 6 weeks after DPC sensitization. As to treatment: therapeutic diphenylcyclopropenone sensitization with weekly scalp DPC. The V gene lost 2 bases and the J gene lost 5 bases, with 11 bases spanning the gap. From germline, CDR1 is DFQATT and CDR2 SNEGSKA (reference sequence). This CDR3 is 13 amino acids long. General observations from the study: Alopecia in all donors means immunity may differ from healthy individuals. DPC sensitization produced no change in TCRs with frequency above 1 in 1000.

The input for sequencing was whole blood, taken in connection with sensitization to the hapten diphenylcyclopropenone (DPC). The sequence came from a woman younger than 35 with alopecia areata. Some clones in this sample may be carry-over from other donors' samples. The rearrangement links TRBV20-1 to TRBJ2-3; D not resolved. DNA for the CDR3: TGCAGTGCTAGATGGCAGATTGGAGATACGCAGTATTTT. It codes for CSARWQIGDTQYF.